The rows below give T cell receptor beta chains drawn from one sample of a study of Ad26.COV2.S vaccination and SARS-CoV-2 variants. Clones were sequenced by immunoSEQ multiplex PCR, and TCRdb holds only the in-frame ones, with some missing. This sample has about 390,000 clones; roughly 90% occur once, and the top ten carry around 1.8%. The sequences come from peripheral blood, collected in a trial of Ad26.COV2.S vaccine versus placebo. The receptors shown here come from a person between 18 and 59 years old who received the Ad26.COV2.S COVID-19 vaccine or a placebo. CDR3s include the opening cysteine and the closing phenylalanine or tryptophan. The order of the fields is clone size, V gene, J gene, D gene, CDR3 DNA, CDR3 protein. A D gene is named only where the DNA matches it firmly. Clone size is stated in some rows and not others, as once, few, many or a class when expanded.

clone_size: -
v_call: TRBV6-5
j_call: TRBJ2-2
d_call: -
cdr3_nt: TGTGCCAGTCGGGGTGGGCTAAACACCGGGGAGCTGTTTTTT
cdr3_aa: CASRGGLNTGELFF

clone_size: -
v_call: TRBV7-2
j_call: TRBJ2-7
d_call: TRBD1
cdr3_nt: TGTGCCAGCAGCTCCACAGGGGCACGCTCCTACGAGCAGTACTTC
cdr3_aa: CASSSTGARSYEQYF

clone_size: -
v_call: TRBV19
j_call: TRBJ2-7
d_call: -
cdr3_nt: TGTGCCAGTAGCAATCGCCCGGGGTCCTACGAGCAGTACTTC
cdr3_aa: CASSNRPGSYEQYF

clone_size: -
v_call: TRBV12-3/TRBV12-4
j_call: TRBJ1-2
d_call: -
cdr3_nt: TGTGCCAGCAGTGACGGAGTCAGATATGGCTACACCTTC
cdr3_aa: CASSDGVRYGYTF

clone_size: -
v_call: TRBV15
j_call: TRBJ2-3
d_call: TRBD2
cdr3_nt: TGTGCCACCAGCGTGACTAGCGGGGGGACCACAGATACGCAGTATTTT
cdr3_aa: CATSVTSGGTTDTQYF

clone_size: -
v_call: TRBV19
j_call: TRBJ2-7
d_call: TRBD1
cdr3_nt: TGTGCCAGTAGTATTGGGACAGGGAGTTTCTACGAGCAGTACTTC
cdr3_aa: CASSIGTGSFYEQYF

clone_size: -
v_call: TRBV12-3/TRBV12-4
j_call: TRBJ1-1
d_call: -
cdr3_nt: TGTGCCACCCGCCGGTGGAAGAACACTGAAGCTTTCTTT
cdr3_aa: CATRRWKNTEAFF

clone_size: once
v_call: TRBV29-1
j_call: TRBJ1-1
d_call: -
cdr3_nt: TGCAGCGCCGGACATCCCAGGAGAGGCACTGAAGCTTTCTTT
cdr3_aa: CSAGHPRRGTEAFF

clone_size: few
v_call: TRBV5-8
j_call: TRBJ2-3
d_call: -
cdr3_nt: TGTGCCAGCAGCTTGCAGGGTCGGGATACAGATACGCAGTATTTT
cdr3_aa: CASSLQGRDTDTQYF

clone_size: -
v_call: TRBV7-2
j_call: TRBJ2-3
d_call: TRBD2
cdr3_nt: TGTGCCAGCAGCTCACTAGCGGGGGGTGCAGATACGCAGTATTTT
cdr3_aa: CASSSLAGGADTQYF

clone_size: -
v_call: TRBV9
j_call: TRBJ1-1
d_call: -
cdr3_nt: TGTGCCAGCAGCCCTCGGGCCGCCCTGAACACTGAAGCTTTCTTT
cdr3_aa: CASSPRAALNTEAFF

clone_size: -
v_call: TRBV11-2
j_call: TRBJ2-2
d_call: -
cdr3_nt: TGTGCCAGCAGCCCGGTATGGACGTTCGCGAACACCGGGGAGCTGTTTTTT
cdr3_aa: CASSPVWTFANTGELFF

clone_size: -
v_call: TRBV6-5
j_call: TRBJ2-1
d_call: -
cdr3_nt: TGTGCCAGCAGCCCGGGTACAAACAATGAGCAGTTCTTC
cdr3_aa: CASSPGTNNEQFF

clone_size: -
v_call: TRBV6-5
j_call: TRBJ1-2
d_call: -
cdr3_nt: TGTGCCAGCAGTTACGCCGTAACAGCCTATGGCTACACCTTC
cdr3_aa: CASSYAVTAYGYTF